The T cell receptor beta chain under discussion was sequenced for a study of T-cell reconstitution after alpha-beta-depleted transplantation in children. Whole-study results and caveats: Some patients' high day-60 TCRbeta diversity was traced to surviving recipient T cells and thymic progenitors. A year post-transplant, T-cell counts and diversity derived mostly from newly produced T cells. Expanded clones from the graft, numbering several hundred, reportedly supplied alpha-beta T cells about two months after transplant.

The CDR3 contains 16 residues. Germline CDR1 reads SGDLS; CDR2 reads YYNGEE. The ends were cut back, 4 bases at V and 4 bases at J, with 20 bases in the middle. Many counts were recorded for this clonotype. Its antigen remains unidentified. TCRbeta library preparation incorporated unique molecular identifiers. TCRdb analysed the PCR reads with MiXCR anew, one entry per CDR3 protein. The sample lists about 580,000 distinct CDR3 sequences; roughly 23% were seen once. The clonotype originates from a boy less than two years old who had a stem cell transplant for acute myeloid leukemia, so the T cells may come from the graft donor. This specimen consisted of PBMCs, mostly from graft donor cells, obtained 360 days after TCRalphabeta/CD19-depleted stem cell transplant. The V call is TRBV9, the J call TRBJ2-5, with a tentative D call TRBD1 (6 bases). In nucleotides, the CDR3 is TGTGCCAGCAGCAAGGGGGATTGGAGCGTCCCAGAGACCCAGTACTTC. It translates to CASSKGDWSVPETQYF. Full variable domain (remainder filled in from reference TRBV9 and TRBJ2-5): DSGVTQTPKHLITATGQRVTLRCSPRSGDLSVYWYQQSLDQGLQFLIQYYNGEERAKGNILERFSAQQFPDLHSELNLSSLELGDSALYFCASSKGDWSVPETQYFGPGTRLLVL.